This T cell receptor beta chain was identified in a study of T cells in Graves' hyperthyroidism and ophthalmopathy. Across the whole study: Staff took peripheral blood when the initial diagnosis was made, before any treatment began. Findings and limits, study-wide: Using 13 V-J features, a model discriminated ophthalmopathy from stable hyperthyroidism. Most clonotypes that expanded in the thyroid above 0.001 also showed up in blood.

This clonotype occurred many times. The antigen is not known. It was RNA transcripts that yielded the amplified TCR beta CDR3 regions. HTBI primers were the set used in a first-round RT-PCR of the TCR CDR3. TCRdb called the multiplex PCR reads again in MiXCR, with one record for every CDR3 protein. The table includes about 740,000 distinct CDR3 sequences, around 13% detected once. Each diagnosis drew on symptoms, thyroxine, TRAb, thyroid ultrasound and orbital computed tomography findings. Material for sequencing was blood. The TCR was taken from a woman under 30 with Graves' hyperthyroidism.

Here the CDR3 reads CAWSRGRHEQYF. In nucleotides, the CDR3 is TGTGCCTGGAGCAGGGGCCGACACGAGCAGTACTTC. The chain has TRBV30 and TRBJ2-7; D may be TRBD1 (6 bases). There are 12 residues in the CDR3. V gave up 3 bases and J gave up 5 bases, with 11 bases separating them. CDR1 is GTSNPN and CDR2 is SVGIG in the germline V gene (reference sequence).